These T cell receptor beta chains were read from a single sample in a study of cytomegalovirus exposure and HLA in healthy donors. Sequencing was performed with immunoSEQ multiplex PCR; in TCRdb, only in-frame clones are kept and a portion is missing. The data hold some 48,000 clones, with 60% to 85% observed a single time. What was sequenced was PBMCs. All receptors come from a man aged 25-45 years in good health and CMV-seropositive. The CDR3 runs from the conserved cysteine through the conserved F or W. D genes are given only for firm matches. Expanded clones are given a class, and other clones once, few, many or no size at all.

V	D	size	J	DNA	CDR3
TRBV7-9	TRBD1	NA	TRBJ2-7	TGTGCCAGCAAGGGGGAGAAGGGGGCGTCGAGGGAGCAGTACTTC	CASKGEKGASREQYF
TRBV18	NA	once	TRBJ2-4	TGTGCCAGCTCAGAGGTTAACGGAGTGGCCAAAAACATTCAGTACTTC	CASSEVNGVAKNIQYF
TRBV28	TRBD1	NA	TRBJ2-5	TGTGCCAGCAGTCCCGGACAGGGAGGCGAGACCCAGTACTTC	CASSPGQGGETQYF
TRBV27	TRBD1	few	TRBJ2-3	TGTGCCAGCACTCCCGGGACAGGGGGCACAGATACGCAGTATTTT	CASTPGTGGTDTQYF
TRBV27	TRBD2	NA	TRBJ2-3	TGTGCCAGCAGTTTCGGACTAGCGGGGGGCCTAAGCACAGATACGCAGTATTTT	CASSFGLAGGLSTDTQYF
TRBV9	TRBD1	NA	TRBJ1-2	TGTGCCAGCAGCGGACGGACAGGGGCCATCGGCTACACCTTC	CASSGRTGAIGYTF
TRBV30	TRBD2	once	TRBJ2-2	TGTGCCTGGAGTGTAAAGCGGGGGGGCCAGGCCGGGGAGCTGTTTTTT	CAWSVKRGGQAGELFF
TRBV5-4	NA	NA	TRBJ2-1	TGTGCCAGCAGCTTGGGGGGGGGCGCGAGCTCCTACAATGAGCAGTTCTTC	CASSLGGGASSYNEQFF
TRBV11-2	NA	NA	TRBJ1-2	TGTGCCAGCAGCCCCGTCAGTAACTATGGCTACACCTTC	CASSPVSNYGYTF
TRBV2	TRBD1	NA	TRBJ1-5	TGTGCCAGCAGGCCGGGACAGGGGAGCAATCAGCCCCAGCATTTT	CASRPGQGSNQPQHF
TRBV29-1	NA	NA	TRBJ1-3	TGCAGCGTTGAACGGGACATAGGAAACACCATATATTTT	CSVERDIGNTIYF
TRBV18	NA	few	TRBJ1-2	TGTGCCAGCTCACCACCCGGGGGAGTTGCCTATGGCTACACCTTC	CASSPPGGVAYGYTF
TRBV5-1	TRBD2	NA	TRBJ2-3	TGCGCCAGCAGCTTGATCGGCGGGGGGGGAGATACGCAGTATTTT	CASSLIGGGGDTQYF
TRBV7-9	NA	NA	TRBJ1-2	TGTGCCAGCAGCTTCGACCGACACGGCTACACCTTC	CASSFDRHGYTF
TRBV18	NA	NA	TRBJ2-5	TGTGCCAGCTCACCTAACACCGGGGGAGTGGAGACCCAGTACTTC	CASSPNTGGVETQYF
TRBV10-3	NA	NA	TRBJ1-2	TGTGCCTCAGGGGTGGGGTATGGCTACACCTTC	CASGVGYGYTF
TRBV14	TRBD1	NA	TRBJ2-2	TGTGCCAGCAGCCAGTTACAGGGGGCTGGCACCGGGGAGCTGTTTTTT	CASSQLQGAGTGELFF
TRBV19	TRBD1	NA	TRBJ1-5	TGTGCCAGTAGACCCCGGGCGGGACAGGGGAGTCAGCCCCAGCATTTT	CASRPRAGQGSQPQHF
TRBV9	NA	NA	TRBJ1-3	TGTGCCAGCAGCGTAGGGAGGAGAGCTGGAAACACCATATATTTT	CASSVGRRAGNTIYF
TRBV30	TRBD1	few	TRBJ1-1	TGTGCCTGGACCGGCAGGGGGTACACTGAAGCTTTCTTT	CAWTGRGYTEAFF
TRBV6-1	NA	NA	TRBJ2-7	TGTGCCAGCAGTTCCCCCCCTCTCTACGAGCAGTACTTC	CASSSPPLYEQYF
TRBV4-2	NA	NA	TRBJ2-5	TGTGCCAGCTCTCTCAAGTGGGCAGACCAAGAGACCCAGTACTTC	CASSLKWADQETQYF
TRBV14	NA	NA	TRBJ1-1	TGTGCCAGCAGCCAAGAAGGGGAACGTGGGGAAGCTTTCTTT	CASSQEGERGEAFF
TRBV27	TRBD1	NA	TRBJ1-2	TGTGCCAGCAGTGATTCAGGGGGCTGGGGCTACACCTTC	CASSDSGGWGYTF
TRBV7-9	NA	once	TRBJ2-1	TGTGCCAGCAGCTTACAGGGGCTCACCTACAATGAGCAGTTCTTC	CASSLQGLTYNEQFF
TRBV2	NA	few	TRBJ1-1	TGTGCCAGCCGCCCCGGGAGTTACACTGAAGCTTTCTTT	CASRPGSYTEAFF
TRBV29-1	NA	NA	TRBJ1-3	TGCAGCGTTGAGAGTCAGGGCGGAAACACCATATATTTT	CSVESQGGNTIYF
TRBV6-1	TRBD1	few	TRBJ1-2	TGTGCCATCAGTGAAACACGGGACCGACAGGGGCGAAACTATGGCTACACCTTC	CAISETRDRQGRNYGYTF
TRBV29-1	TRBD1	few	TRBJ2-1	TGCAGCGTTGAAGATCTCAAAGGGGGCGGTCACAATGAGCAGTTCTTC	CSVEDLKGGGHNEQFF
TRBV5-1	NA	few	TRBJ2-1	TGCGCCAGCAGCTTGGGGCTGACACTCGATGAGCAGTTCTTC	CASSLGLTLDEQFF
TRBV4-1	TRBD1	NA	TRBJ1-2	TGCGCCAGCAGCCGGGGACAGGGTACTAACTATGGCTACACCTTC	CASSRGQGTNYGYTF
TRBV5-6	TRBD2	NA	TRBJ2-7	TGTGCCAGCAGCTTTCTAGCGGGAGACGAGCAGTACTTC	CASSFLAGDEQYF
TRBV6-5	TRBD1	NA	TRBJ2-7	TGTGCCAGCAGTTACCGGGACAGGGGATACGAGCAGTACTTC	CASSYRDRGYEQYF
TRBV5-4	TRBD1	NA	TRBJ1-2	TGTGCCAGCAGCTTGGGGGGACAGGGAGATGGATATGGCTACACCTTC	CASSLGGQGDGYGYTF